This note documents a single T cell receptor beta chain sequence. Primers: 60 V beta forward and 13 J beta reverse. The repertoire was sequenced with immunoSEQ multiplex PCR; TCRdb's copy has only in-frame clones and lacks some. The table lists fewer than 65,000 clones, about 89% of them singletons. The sample originates from a study of glioma-infiltrating T cells after dendritic cell vaccination. Study background: Between the early 2000s and the early 2010s, patients got autologous tumor lysate-pulsed dendritic cell vaccines.

The time point was: after dendritic cell vaccination, including at tumor progression/relapse. The material was blood, obtained after dendritic cell vaccination. The TCR originated in a human donor with glioblastoma.

CDR3 sequence (DNA): TGTGCCAGCAGCCCTGACGCAGGGACTGAAGAGGGTGGGCAGTACTTC. Translating it yields CASSPDAGTEEGGQYF. This rearrangement joins TRBV4-2 to TRBJ2-7; D is perhaps TRBD2 (6 bases). The V end lost 4 bases, the J end lost 9 bases, and 25 bases lay between the germline ends. Germline V gene lookup returns CDR1 LGHNA and CDR2 YNFKEQ. The CDR3 totals 16 residues.